This entry describes one T cell receptor beta chain. Its antigen is not identified. Germline V gene lookup returns CDR1 SGHRS and CDR2 YFSETQ. Between the trimmed V and J ends, which lost 1 base and 6 bases, there was a span of 17 bases. The CDR3 extends over 16 amino acids. This entry is derived from a study of cytomegalovirus exposure and HLA in healthy donors. Study background: Early release data held 85 million to 95 million unique TCRs from HLA-typed donors. Regarding the study as a whole: Solely CMV serostatus was available to characterize immune exposure. Several of the most significant clusters were apparently associated with common viral pathogens in a later analysis.

The PCR was carried out with 60 Vbeta primers and 13 Jbeta primers. Here immunoSEQ multiplex PCR was the method, and the copy in TCRdb shows in-frame clones only, minus some. The sample holds 75,000 to 95,000 clones; around four fifths are singletons and the top ten take approximately 4.8%. The receptor's source is a male donor in good health and CMV-seropositive. The chain employs TRBV5-1 and TRBJ2-1, with a possible D match to TRBD1 (6 bases). Source material: PBMCs. CDR3 sequence reads: CASSLLGTTIVNEQFF. The DNA for the CDR3 is TGCGCCAGCAGCTTGTTGGGGACAACCATCGTCAATGAGCAGTTCTTC.